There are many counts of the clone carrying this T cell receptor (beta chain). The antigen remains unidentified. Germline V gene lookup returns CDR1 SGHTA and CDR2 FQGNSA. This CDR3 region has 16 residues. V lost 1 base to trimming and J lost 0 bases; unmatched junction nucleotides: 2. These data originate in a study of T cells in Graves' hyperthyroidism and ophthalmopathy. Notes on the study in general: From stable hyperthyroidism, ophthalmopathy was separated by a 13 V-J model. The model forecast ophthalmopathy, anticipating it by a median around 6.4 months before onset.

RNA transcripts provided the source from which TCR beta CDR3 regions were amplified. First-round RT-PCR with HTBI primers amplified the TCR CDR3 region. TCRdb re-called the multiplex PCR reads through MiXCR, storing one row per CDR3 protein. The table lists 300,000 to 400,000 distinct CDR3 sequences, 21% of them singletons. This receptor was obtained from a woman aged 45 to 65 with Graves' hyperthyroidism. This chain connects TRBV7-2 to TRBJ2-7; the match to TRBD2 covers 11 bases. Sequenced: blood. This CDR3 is CASSLGLAGGSYEQYF. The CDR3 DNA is TGTGCCAGCAGCTTAGGGCTAGCGGGGGGCTCCTACGAGCAGTACTTC.